The present TCR beta chain was sequenced within a study of shared clonotypes between healthy human individuals. Findings of the study overall: Sequencing depth was expected to affect clonotype sharing among donors. Exclusively blood specimens were collected; tissue repertoires likely differ. Relative to their counterparts shared across all four donors, non-shared clonotypes exhibited diminished generation probabilities.

Sequenced by immunoSEQ multiplex PCR; TCRdb stores in-frame clones only, minus some. This repertoire shows about 680,000 clones, just over 90% found once; its top ten account for about 24%. The J segment lost 3 bases and the V segment lost 2 bases, leaving 4 bases of the junction unmatched. The CDR3 length is 13 residues. Germline assignment: CDR1 SQVTM and CDR2 ANQGSEA. Worth noting for this clone: Its specificity is not known.

Selected positively for CCR7 and CD45RO-negative, naive CD8 cells excluded terminally differentiated effector memory CD45RA+ cells. The source is a man aged 30-40 years in good health. J is TRBJ2-7 and V is TRBV29-1, with 7 nucleotides matching TRBD2. Sequenced: naive CD8+ T cells sorted from blood. The CDR3 reads CSVEKGTNYEQYF. The CDR3 nucleotides read TGCAGCGTTGAAAAGGGGACTAACTACGAGCAGTACTTC.